This T cell receptor (beta chain) was sequenced during a study of blood T cell repertoires in COVID-19. Some clones are missing from TCRdb's copy, which holds only in-frame ones; the method was immunoSEQ multiplex PCR. The sample includes over 110,000 clones, over 80% of them seen just once. With 2 bases removed from V and 5 bases from J, the gap between germline ends came to 9 bases. CDR1 and CDR2 (germline): KGHSH, LQKENI. This CDR3 has 13 amino acids. The receptor was isolated from a man aged 60-69 years who had recovered from COVID-19. This chain joins TRBV18 and TRBJ1-2; D unclear. Sequencing was performed on PBMCs or T cells enriched from blood (not recorded which). The CDR3 DNA follows: TGTGCCAGCTCACCATTACGGGATTATGGCTACACCTTC. Translation gives CASSPLRDYGYTF.